This entry describes one T cell receptor (beta chain). The antigen is unknown. From germline, CDR1 is MDHEN and CDR2 SYDVKM. V was clipped by 5 bases and J by 6 bases, with 11 bases between them. CDR3 length: 13 amino acids. Libraries were prepared by immunoSEQ multiplex PCR; TCRdb keeps only in-frame clonotypes and omits some of them. The table has under 70,000 clones, roughly 88% seen once. The sample originates from a study of OX40 agonist ivuxolimab in advanced cancers. Study overall: Patients with hepatocellular carcinoma, melanoma, renal cell or head and neck cancer made up the dose-escalation patients. Prior anti-PD-1, anti-PD-L1 or anti-CTLA-4 therapy did not bar entry, and roughly 40% had some.

Study-wide results and caveats: Normalized T-cell clonal expansion was also low in a subset of nonresponders.

The receptor's source is an adult with an advanced solid tumor such as melanoma, head and neck, liver or kidney cancer. Sequencing used CD4+ or CD8+ T cells sorted from blood, obtained in a trial of the OX40 agonist ivuxolimab. The J gene is TRBJ2-1, the V gene TRBV28; D may be TRBD1 (6 bases). CDR3 DNA: TGTGCCAGCAGTACAGGGACGGCCAATGAGCAGTTCTTC. Its protein is CASSTGTANEQFF.